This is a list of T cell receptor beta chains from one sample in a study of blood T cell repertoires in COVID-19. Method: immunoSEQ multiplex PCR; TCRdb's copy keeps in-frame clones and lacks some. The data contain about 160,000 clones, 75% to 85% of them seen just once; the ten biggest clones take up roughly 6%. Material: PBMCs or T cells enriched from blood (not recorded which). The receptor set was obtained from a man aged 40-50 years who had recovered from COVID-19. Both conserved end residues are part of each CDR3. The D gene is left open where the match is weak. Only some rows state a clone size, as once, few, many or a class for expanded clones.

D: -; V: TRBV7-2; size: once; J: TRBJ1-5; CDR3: CASSYYRRNQPQHF; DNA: TGTGCCAGCAGCTATTACAGGCGCAATCAGCCCCAGCATTTT
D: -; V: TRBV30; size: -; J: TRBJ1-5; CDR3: CAWSVTGFNQPQHF; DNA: TGTGCCTGGAGTGTAACGGGATTCAATCAGCCCCAGCATTTT
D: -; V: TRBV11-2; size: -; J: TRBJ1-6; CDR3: CASSSPGTPRLHF; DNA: TGTGCCAGCAGCTCGCCCGGGACTCCGAGGCTCCACTTT
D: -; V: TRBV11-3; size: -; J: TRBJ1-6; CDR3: CASSLGPRLPLHF; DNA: TGTGCCAGCAGCTTAGGGCCCCGTCTGCCCCTCCACTTT
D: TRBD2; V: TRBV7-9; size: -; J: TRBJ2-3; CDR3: CASSPSSGGGTDTQYF; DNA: TGTGCCAGCAGCCCCAGTAGCGGGGGGGGCACAGATACGCAGTATTTT
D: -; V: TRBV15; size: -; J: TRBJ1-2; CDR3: CATSNAKTTSNYGYTF; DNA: TGTGCCACCAGCAATGCGAAGACAACTTCTAACTATGGCTACACCTTC
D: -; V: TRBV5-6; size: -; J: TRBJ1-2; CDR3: CASSPGGRKYYGYTF; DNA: TGTGCCAGCAGCCCGGGGGGACGGAAGTACTATGGCTACACCTTC
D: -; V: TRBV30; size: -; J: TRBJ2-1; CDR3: CAWRVDRLYNEQFF; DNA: TGTGCCTGGAGAGTTGACAGGCTATACAATGAGCAGTTCTTC
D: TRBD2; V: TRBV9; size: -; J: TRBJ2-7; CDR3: CASGTSEEQYF; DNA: TGTGCCAGCGGTACTAGCGAAGAGCAGTACTTC
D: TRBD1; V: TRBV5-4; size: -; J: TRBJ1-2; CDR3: CASSLGTGEAYGYTF; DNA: TGTGCCAGCAGCCTGGGGACAGGGGAGGCCTATGGCTACACCTTC
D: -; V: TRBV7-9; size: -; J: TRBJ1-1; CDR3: CASSRDRLNTEAFF; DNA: TGTGCCAGCAGCCGTGACAGACTGAACACTGAAGCTTTCTTT
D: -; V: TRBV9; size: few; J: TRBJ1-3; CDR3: CASSLRGSPSGNTIYF; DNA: TGTGCCAGCAGCTTGCGGGGGTCGCCCTCTGGAAACACCATATATTTT
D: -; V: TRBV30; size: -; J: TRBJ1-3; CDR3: CAWSAHSALPPNTIYF; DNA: TGTGCCTGGAGCGCTCATTCGGCACTACCCCCAAACACCATATATTTT
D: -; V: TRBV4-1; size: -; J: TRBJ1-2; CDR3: CASSQGDRLMNYGYTF; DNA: TGCGCCAGCAGCCAAGGTGATAGACTTATGAACTATGGCTACACCTTC
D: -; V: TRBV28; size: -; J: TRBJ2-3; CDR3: CASRSPGGGTDTQYF; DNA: TGTGCCAGCAGGTCACCGGGGGGCGGCACAGATACGCAGTATTTT
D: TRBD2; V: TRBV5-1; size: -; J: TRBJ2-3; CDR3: CASSLDLLAGGTDTQYF; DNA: TGCGCCAGCAGCTTGGACCTACTAGCGGGGGGCACAGATACGCAGTATTTT
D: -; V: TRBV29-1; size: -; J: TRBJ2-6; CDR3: CSVESHSGANVLTF; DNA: TGCAGCGTTGAAAGCCATTCTGGGGCCAACGTCCTGACTTTC
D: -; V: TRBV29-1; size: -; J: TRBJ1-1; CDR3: CSVEPGAEAFF; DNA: TGCAGCGTTGAACCAGGGGCTGAAGCTTTCTTT
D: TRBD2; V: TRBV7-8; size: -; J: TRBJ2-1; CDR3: CASSLEGGGAWGNEQFF; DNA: TGTGCCAGCAGCTTAGAAGGCGGGGGGGCCTGGGGCAATGAGCAGTTCTTC
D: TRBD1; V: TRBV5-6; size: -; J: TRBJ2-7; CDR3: CASSSGTGNYEQYF; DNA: TGTGCCAGCAGCTCCGGGACAGGGAACTACGAGCAGTACTTC
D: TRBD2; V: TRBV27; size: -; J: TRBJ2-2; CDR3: CASSSSGLAGGLNTGELFF; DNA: TGTGCCAGCAGTTCGTCGGGACTAGCGGGGGGGCTGAACACCGGGGAGCTGTTTTTT
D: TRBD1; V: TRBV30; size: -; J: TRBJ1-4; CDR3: CAWSPTRTGFNEKLFF; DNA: TGTGCCTGGAGCCCTACCCGGACAGGTTTTAATGAAAAACTGTTTTTT